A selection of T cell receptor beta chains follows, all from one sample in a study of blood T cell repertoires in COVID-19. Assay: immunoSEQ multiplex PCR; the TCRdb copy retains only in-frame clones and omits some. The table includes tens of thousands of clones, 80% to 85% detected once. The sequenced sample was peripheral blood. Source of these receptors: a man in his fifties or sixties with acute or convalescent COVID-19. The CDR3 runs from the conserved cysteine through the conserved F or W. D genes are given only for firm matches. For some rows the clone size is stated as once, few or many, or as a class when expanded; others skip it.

CDR3aa: CASSGGGSSGNTIYF
CDR3nt: TGTGCCAGCAGCGGGGGCGGAAGCTCTGGAAACACCATATATTTT
d_gene: NA
abundance: NA
v_gene: TRBV9
j_gene: TRBJ1-3

CDR3aa: CASSLKAAGNTDTEAFF
CDR3nt: TGTGCCAGCAGCTTAAAGGCGGCAGGGAATACAGACACTGAAGCTTTCTTT
d_gene: NA
abundance: NA
v_gene: TRBV7-3
j_gene: TRBJ1-1

CDR3aa: CASSPQFSGNTIYF
CDR3nt: TGCGCCAGCAGCCCCCAATTCTCTGGAAACACCATATATTTT
d_gene: NA
abundance: NA
v_gene: TRBV4-1
j_gene: TRBJ1-3

CDR3aa: CASSLRRNNSPLHF
CDR3nt: TGTGCCAGCAGCTTGAGGAGGAATAATTCACCCCTCCACTTT
d_gene: NA
abundance: NA
v_gene: TRBV13
j_gene: TRBJ1-6

CDR3aa: CASSRTSTGELFF
CDR3nt: TGTGCCAGCAGCCGTACGAGCACCGGGGAGCTGTTTTTT
d_gene: NA
abundance: once
v_gene: TRBV7-2
j_gene: TRBJ2-2

CDR3aa: CASSLGETGGSPLHF
CDR3nt: TGTGCCAGCAGCTTAGGGGAGACAGGGGGTTCACCCCTCCACTTT
d_gene: TRBD1
abundance: NA
v_gene: TRBV11-2
j_gene: TRBJ1-6

CDR3aa: CASSSGTGGREKLFF
CDR3nt: TGTGCCAGCAGCTCCGGGACAGGGGGTCGAGAAAAACTGTTTTTT
d_gene: TRBD1
abundance: few
v_gene: TRBV5-4
j_gene: TRBJ1-4

CDR3aa: CASSLAGDTYEQYF
CDR3nt: TGTGCCAGCAGCTTAGCCGGGGACACCTACGAGCAGTACTTC
d_gene: NA
abundance: NA
v_gene: TRBV11-3
j_gene: TRBJ2-7

CDR3aa: CASSLSGGEFVNTIYF
CDR3nt: TGCGCCAGCAGCTTGTCTGGTGGAGAATTCGTAAACACCATATATTTT
d_gene: NA
abundance: NA
v_gene: TRBV5-1
j_gene: TRBJ1-3

CDR3aa: CASSLDSFYGYTF
CDR3nt: TGTGCCAGCAGCTTGGACAGCTTCTATGGCTACACCTTC
d_gene: NA
abundance: NA
v_gene: TRBV5-8
j_gene: TRBJ1-2

CDR3aa: CASSGERGLNTEAFF
CDR3nt: TGTGCCAGCAGCGGAGAAAGGGGGTTGAACACTGAAGCTTTCTTT
d_gene: NA
abundance: NA
v_gene: TRBV9
j_gene: TRBJ1-1

CDR3aa: CASSPTERSSYEQYF
CDR3nt: TGTGCCAGCAGTCCGACAGAAAGGAGCTCCTACGAGCAGTACTTC
d_gene: NA
abundance: NA
v_gene: TRBV27
j_gene: TRBJ2-7

CDR3aa: CAITTGEDYGYTF
CDR3nt: TGTGCCATCACGACAGGGGAGGACTATGGCTACACCTTC
d_gene: TRBD1
abundance: once
v_gene: TRBV10-3
j_gene: TRBJ1-2

CDR3aa: CASSLDQGEAFF
CDR3nt: TGTGCCAGCAGCTTAGACCAGGGTGAAGCTTTCTTT
d_gene: NA
abundance: NA
v_gene: TRBV7-9
j_gene: TRBJ1-1

CDR3aa: CASSQAPGQAYEQYF
CDR3nt: TGTGCCAGCAGCCAGGCCCCGGGACAGGCCTACGAGCAGTACTTC
d_gene: TRBD1
abundance: few
v_gene: TRBV3-1/TRBV3-2
j_gene: TRBJ2-7

CDR3aa: CASSQTGAGETQYF
CDR3nt: TGTGCCAGCAGTCAAACAGGGGCCGGAGAGACCCAGTACTTC
d_gene: TRBD1
abundance: once
v_gene: TRBV6-5
j_gene: TRBJ2-5

CDR3aa: CASSPGQGYNSPLHF
CDR3nt: TGTGCCAGCAGTCCCGGACAGGGGTATAATTCACCCCTCCACTTT
d_gene: TRBD1
abundance: NA
v_gene: TRBV6-5
j_gene: TRBJ1-6

CDR3aa: CASSFEGQNSPLHF
CDR3nt: TGTGCCAGCAGCTTTGAGGGACAGAATTCACCCCTCCACTTT
d_gene: TRBD1
abundance: NA
v_gene: TRBV7-2
j_gene: TRBJ1-6

CDR3aa: CASSLGWTGDYEQYF
CDR3nt: TGTGCCAGCAGCCTAGGGTGGACAGGGGATTACGAGCAGTACTTC
d_gene: TRBD1
abundance: NA
v_gene: TRBV7-2
j_gene: TRBJ2-7

CDR3aa: CASSLVGGAGELFF
CDR3nt: TGTGCCAGCAGCTTAGTCGGGGGGGCCGGGGAGCTGTTTTTT
d_gene: TRBD2
abundance: once
v_gene: TRBV7-2
j_gene: TRBJ2-2

CDR3aa: CASGNGQKNTGELFF
CDR3nt: TGCGCCAGCGGAAACGGACAAAAGAACACCGGGGAGCTGTTTTTT
d_gene: NA
abundance: NA
v_gene: TRBV10-1
j_gene: TRBJ2-2

CDR3aa: CAWRLAGGPSIQYF
CDR3nt: TGTGCCTGGAGACTAGCGGGGGGGCCGAGCATTCAGTACTTC
d_gene: TRBD2
abundance: NA
v_gene: TRBV30
j_gene: TRBJ2-4

CDR3aa: CASSSPRQGPILANYGYTF
CDR3nt: TGTGCCAGCAGCTCTCCTAGACAGGGCCCGATTTTAGCTAACTATGGCTACACCTTC
d_gene: NA
abundance: NA
v_gene: TRBV12-1
j_gene: TRBJ1-2

CDR3aa: CAWSVSATYEQYF
CDR3nt: TGTGCCTGGAGCGTATCAGCGACCTACGAGCAGTACTTC
d_gene: NA
abundance: NA
v_gene: TRBV30
j_gene: TRBJ2-7

CDR3aa: CASRRTSYEQYF
CDR3nt: TGTGCCAGCAGGCGGACATCGTACGAGCAGTACTTC
d_gene: NA
abundance: NA
v_gene: TRBV12-3/TRBV12-4
j_gene: TRBJ2-7